The rows below give T cell receptor beta chains drawn from one sample of a study of blood T cell repertoires in COVID-19. The protocol was immunoSEQ multiplex PCR, while the TCRdb copy is restricted to in-frame clones and leaves out a portion. Here the sample spans a few hundred thousand clones, about nine tenths being singletons. Source material: PBMCs or T cells enriched from blood (not recorded which). Receptors originate from a middle-aged woman who had been exposed to COVID-19. Each CDR3 is given without its conserved first and last residue.

CDR3 protein: ASSMGLNTEAF; J gene: TRBJ1-1; V gene: TRBV12-3/TRBV12-4
CDR3 protein: ASTLDRSSGNTIY; J gene: TRBJ1-3; V gene: TRBV6-5
CDR3 protein: ASSPGQLTNYGYT; J gene: TRBJ1-2; V gene: TRBV18
CDR3 protein: ASSIVNTGAGEQF; J gene: TRBJ2-1; V gene: TRBV19
CDR3 protein: ASSPPRTTGYNEQF; J gene: TRBJ2-1; V gene: TRBV7-3
CDR3 protein: ASSPTFPSGNTIY; J gene: TRBJ1-3; V gene: TRBV7-9
CDR3 protein: ASSLDRNTEAF; J gene: TRBJ1-1; V gene: TRBV7-2
CDR3 protein: ASNIGGQPQH; J gene: TRBJ1-5; V gene: TRBV12-3/TRBV12-4
CDR3 protein: ASSDGTALYGYT; J gene: TRBJ1-2; V gene: TRBV6-1
CDR3 protein: AWSSGGSSYEQY; J gene: TRBJ2-7; V gene: TRBV30
CDR3 protein: ASSLASSYEQY; J gene: TRBJ2-7; V gene: TRBV5-1
CDR3 protein: ASSDALEAF; J gene: TRBJ1-1; V gene: TRBV2
CDR3 protein: SVEESGPDYGYT; J gene: TRBJ1-2; V gene: TRBV29-1
CDR3 protein: ASSTHRAPSGNTIY; J gene: TRBJ1-3; V gene: TRBV7-2
CDR3 protein: ASSSLENTEAF; J gene: TRBJ1-1; V gene: TRBV19
CDR3 protein: ASSLRLAGEYNEQF; J gene: TRBJ2-1; V gene: TRBV5-1
CDR3 protein: SVGLAGGQETQY; J gene: TRBJ2-5; V gene: TRBV29-1
CDR3 protein: ASGLYNEQF; J gene: TRBJ2-1; V gene: TRBV6-6
CDR3 protein: ASSYTGTVEKLF; J gene: TRBJ1-4; V gene: TRBV6-2/TRBV6-3
CDR3 protein: ASSQVWRVGTEAF; J gene: TRBJ1-1; V gene: TRBV3-1/TRBV3-2
CDR3 protein: SVVRLGIMNTEAF; J gene: TRBJ1-1; V gene: TRBV29-1
CDR3 protein: ASSPGQGRDTIY; J gene: TRBJ1-3; V gene: TRBV4-3
CDR3 protein: ASSDTAAGELF; J gene: TRBJ2-2; V gene: TRBV6-1